This is a list of T cell receptor beta chains from one sample in a study of control samples from healthy donors and cancer patients. The data were produced by immunoSEQ multiplex PCR, yet TCRdb's version contains in-frame clones alone and is incomplete. In the table there are about 190,000 clones, about 90% of which are singletons. Sequences were obtained from blood. All receptors derive from a man between 25 and 39 years old in good health. CDR3s include the opening cysteine and the closing phenylalanine or tryptophan. Fields, in order: D gene, clone size, V gene, J gene, CDR3 protein, CDR3 DNA. The D gene is left open where the match is weak. Size is stated for part of the rows, as once, few or many counts, or as a class when the clone is expanded.

.	.	TRBV5-4	TRBJ2-2	CASSLVDLGAGELFF	TGTGCCAGCAGCTTGGTGGATCTAGGGGCCGGGGAGCTGTTTTTT
.	few	TRBV7-9	TRBJ2-7	CASSLGDRDRDEQYF	TGTGCCAGCAGCTTAGGAGACAGAGATCGGGACGAGCAGTACTTC
.	few	TRBV3-1/TRBV3-2	TRBJ2-7	CASSRSDSALSYEQYF	TGTGCCAGCAGCCGGTCGGACAGCGCACTCTCCTACGAGCAGTACTTC
TRBD2	.	TRBV4-1	TRBJ2-7	CASSQGLAGFYEQYF	TGCGCCAGCAGCCAAGGACTAGCGGGATTCTACGAGCAGTACTTC
.	.	TRBV2	TRBJ1-5	CASTLRYLTEPQPQHF	TGTGCCAGCACCTTACGGTATTTGACCGAGCCTCAGCCCCAGCATTTT
.	once	TRBV19	TRBJ1-2	CASRQRGPLMRYGYTF	TGTGCCAGTCGACAGCGGGGCCCGCTAATGCGCTATGGCTACACCTTC
.	.	TRBV18	TRBJ2-3	CASSPVSPDTQYF	TGTGCCAGCTCACCAGTTTCCCCAGATACGCAGTATTTT
.	.	TRBV11-2	TRBJ1-1	CASNRQDVNTEAFF	TGTGCCAGCAACAGACAGGACGTGAACACTGAAGCTTTCTTT
.	.	TRBV30	TRBJ2-3	CAWRDLTDTQYF	TGTGCCTGGAGGGACCTCACAGATACGCAGTATTTT
.	few	TRBV18	TRBJ2-6	CASSPEWDWTSGANVLTF	TGTGCCAGCTCACCAGAATGGGACTGGACCTCTGGGGCCAACGTCCTGACTTTC
.	once	TRBV5-8	TRBJ1-1	CASSPDRSRAFF	TGTGCCAGCAGCCCTGACAGGTCCAGAGCTTTCTTT
.	once	TRBV7-8	TRBJ2-6	CASSLVRTSSSGANVLTF	TGTGCCAGCAGCTTAGTGAGGACGAGCAGCTCTGGGGCCAACGTCCTGACTTTC
TRBD2	.	TRBV19	TRBJ2-4	CASSIKSGGVERNIQYF	TGTGCCAGTAGTATCAAGTCGGGGGGGGTAGAAAGAAACATTCAGTACTTC
.	.	TRBV5-8	TRBJ1-1	CASSTLKGTEAFF	TGTGCCAGCAGCACCCTCAAGGGCACTGAAGCTTTCTTT
TRBD1	.	TRBV19	TRBJ1-3	CASTNTGGGNTIYF	TGTGCCAGTACCAACACAGGGGGCGGAAACACCATATATTTT
.	.	TRBV6-5	TRBJ1-3	CASSYSNGNTIYF	TGTGCCAGCAGTTACTCGAATGGAAACACCATATATTTT
TRBD1	.	TRBV11-2	TRBJ2-7	CASRKTGASWEQYF	TGTGCCAGCAGAAAGACAGGGGCCTCATGGGAGCAGTACTTC
.	once	TRBV7-2	TRBJ1-5	CASSLVWLDSSGLQHF	TGTGCCAGCAGCTTAGTATGGTTAGACTCGTCTGGTCTACAGCATTTT
.	.	TRBV13	TRBJ1-5	CASSLGPQPQHF	TGTGCCAGCAGCTTAGGTCCTCAGCCCCAGCATTTT
.	.	TRBV6-5	TRBJ1-5	CASSYSSAEPQHF	TGTGCCAGCAGTTACTCTTCCGCCGAACCCCAGCATTTT
.	few	TRBV19	TRBJ1-2	CASSIETDYGYTF	TGTGCCAGTAGTATAGAGACAGACTATGGCTACACCTTC
.	.	TRBV10-3	TRBJ2-1	CAISEIDSSDEQFF	TGTGCCATCAGTGAGATCGACAGTTCGGATGAGCAGTTCTTC
.	.	TRBV7-3	TRBJ1-6	CASSLEHNSPLHF	TGTGCCAGCAGCTTAGAACATAATTCACCCCTCCACTTT
TRBD2	.	TRBV19	TRBJ2-2	CASSIPTSGVPGELFF	TGTGCCAGTAGTATCCCGACTAGCGGGGTCCCCGGGGAGCTGTTTTTT
.	.	TRBV5-4	TRBJ2-3	CASRRWGAGVADTQYF	TGTGCCAGCAGACGCTGGGGGGCGGGGGTCGCAGATACGCAGTATTTT
TRBD1	.	TRBV5-1	TRBJ1-2	CASSAGQGYYGYTF	TGCGCCAGCAGCGCGGGACAGGGTTACTATGGCTACACCTTC
.	once	TRBV7-9	TRBJ1-1	CASSLIPLDGLNTEAFF	TGTGCCAGCAGCTTGATTCCCTTGGACGGCTTGAACACTGAAGCTTTCTTT
.	.	TRBV3-1/TRBV3-2	TRBJ2-7	CASSRTDEQYF	TGTGCCAGCAGCCGGACGGACGAGCAGTACTTC
.	.	TRBV7-2	TRBJ1-1	CASSFRQPGTEAFF	TGTGCCAGCAGCTTTCGTCAGCCGGGGACTGAAGCTTTCTTT
.	.	TRBV13	TRBJ2-7	CASSDAYEQYF	TGTGCCAGCAGCGATGCCTACGAGCAGTACTTC
.	once	TRBV15	TRBJ2-1	CATSRGAGYNEQFF	TGTGCCACCAGCAGAGGGGCCGGCTACAATGAGCAGTTCTTC
.	.	TRBV11-2	TRBJ1-6	CASSSGVGGGRGGPPLHF	TGTGCCAGCAGCTCCGGAGTCGGGGGAGGCCGAGGCGGGCCACCCCTCCACTTT
TRBD2	.	TRBV6-1	TRBJ2-2	CASSDRGLANAGELFF	TGTGCCAGCAGTGATCGGGGACTAGCAAACGCCGGGGAGCTGTTTTTT
TRBD1	few	TRBV7-9	TRBJ2-3	CASSLSQGADTQYF	TGTGCCAGCAGCTTATCACAGGGGGCAGATACGCAGTATTTT
.	.	TRBV6-4	TRBJ1-1	CAIQGNQNTEAFF	TGTGCCATACAGGGAAACCAGAACACTGAAGCTTTCTTT
TRBD1	.	TRBV10-3	TRBJ1-2	CAISGGGQGSNYGYTF	TGTGCCATCAGCGGAGGGGGACAGGGATCCAACTATGGCTACACCTTC
.	.	TRBV25-1	TRBJ2-2	CASSEYIGNTGELFF	TGTGCCAGCAGTGAATATATTGGAAACACCGGGGAGCTGTTTTTT
.	few	TRBV7-9	TRBJ1-6	CASSLGGADSPLHF	TGTGCCAGCAGCTTAGGGGGGGCAGACTCACCCCTCCACTTT
.	.	TRBV5-8	TRBJ1-4	CASSRGDLTNEKLFF	TGTGCCAGCAGCCGCGGGGATCTAACTAATGAAAAACTGTTTTTT
.	once	TRBV9	TRBJ2-5	CASSVARGPQETQYF	TGTGCCAGCAGCGTAGCGCGCGGTCCCCAAGAGACCCAGTACTTC
TRBD1	.	TRBV19	TRBJ2-3	CASVDRSTDTQYF	TGTGCCTCTGTGGACAGGAGCACAGATACGCAGTATTTT
.	.	TRBV3-1/TRBV3-2	TRBJ2-7	CASHSSGAEQYF	TGTGCCAGCCACTCTTCAGGGGCCGAGCAGTACTTC
.	.	TRBV19	TRBJ2-7	CASSRGPVYEQYF	TGTGCCAGTAGTAGGGGACCGGTCTACGAGCAGTACTTC
.	.	TRBV21-1	TRBJ2-7	CASRKWAGVGEQYF	TGTGCCAGCAGAAAATGGGCCGGGGTCGGCGAGCAGTACTTC
TRBD1	.	TRBV19	TRBJ1-2	CASSTRRDRGDGYTF	TGTGCCAGTAGTACCCGCCGGGACAGGGGCGATGGCTACACCTTC
.	.	TRBV5-1	TRBJ2-7	CASSLAVRNSSYEQYF	TGCGCCAGCAGCTTGGCGGTCCGCAATTCCTCCTACGAGCAGTACTTC
TRBD2	.	TRBV7-6	TRBJ2-1	CASSLKASGGGSEQFF	TGTGCCAGCAGCTTAAAGGCTAGCGGGGGTGGCAGTGAGCAGTTCTTC